The entry that follows covers one T cell receptor (beta chain) sequence. The data originate from a study of memory CD4+ T cells and cytomegalovirus serostatus. Single viable CD3+CD4+CD8-CD45RO+ cells were sorted as the memory CD4+ T cells. Method: immunoSEQ multiplex PCR; TCRdb's copy keeps in-frame clones and lacks some. The repertoire holds 45,000 to 65,000 clones, around 88% seen once, with roughly 2% in the top ten. CDR3 length equals 14 residues. The V and J ends lost 0 bases and 2 bases respectively, with 7 bases between them. Germline assignment: CDR1 SGHNT and CDR2 YYREEE (reference sequence).

Sequencing input: memory CD4+ T cells from blood. This chain uses TRBV5-4 with TRBJ2-3; D gene unclear. This receptor was identified in an adult in good health and CMV-seropositive. For the CDR3, the DNA is TGTGCCAGCAGCTTGGAGGGAAACACAGATACGCAGTATTTT. As protein: CASSLEGNTDTQYF.